The table lists the clone carrying this T cell receptor (beta chain) with a few counts. This sample is drawn from a study of blood T cell repertoires in COVID-19. Background on the study: Samples representing acute and convalescent COVID-19 were sourced from the United States, Italy and Spain. The cDNA or gDNA used as material had been derived from T cells, B-cell-depleted T cells, or PBMCs.

Cohorts were assigned according to the clinical history that participants reported. The CDR3 is 17 residues long. Between the trimmed V and J ends, which lost 7 bases and 1 base, there was a span of 23 bases. The germline gives CDR1 SGHKS, CDR2 YYEKEE (reference sequence). In the authors' methods: Quantification of nucleated cells was approximated via reference gene primer amplification. Repertoires were generated with immunoSEQ multiplex PCR, while TCRdb's copy carries only in-frame clones and drops some. The V and J calls and clone size were taken over from that table, and D and trimming were inferred from the DNA. The table lists a few hundred thousand clones, under 90% of them singletons, with 3% to 4% in the top ten.

This rearrangement joins TRBV5-5 to TRBJ1-2; D may be TRBD1 (6 bases). The sequenced sample consisted of PBMCs or T cells enriched from blood (not recorded which). This clonotype originated in a woman aged 55-69 years who had recovered from COVID-19. CDR3 protein: CASFRGTGLSFNYGYTF. The CDR3 DNA is TGTGCCAGCTTTAGGGGCACAGGGCTATCGTTTAACTATGGCTACACCTTC.